These 19 T cell receptor beta chains originate from one sample sequenced in a study of T cells after posttransplantation cyclophosphamide. A marrow graft followed busulfan-fludarabine conditioning, with cyclophosphamide on days +3 and +4. The method was immunoSEQ multiplex PCR; TCRdb's version includes in-frame clones alone and lacks a portion of them. This repertoire holds tens of thousands of clones, and none appear only once. The starting material was PBMCs, obtained after allogeneic stem cell transplant with posttransplant cyclophosphamide. The receptors shown here come from a male patient aged 18 to 35 who received an allogeneic stem cell transplant from a related donor, was CMV-positive, and had no GVHD. The graft donor may have given rise to some T cells.

There are many counts of this clone. The rearrangement links TRBV4-3 to TRBJ1-2, with D possibly matching TRBD1 (5 bases). This CDR3 is 14 amino acids long. Per the germline V gene, CDR1 is LGHNA and CDR2 is YSLEER. V dropped 2 bases and J dropped 6 bases, with 13 bases sitting between them. Here the CDR3 DNA reads TGCGCCAGCAGCCAAAGGCAGGGCGACGATGGCTACACCTTC. Translation gives CASSQRQGDDGYTF.

At least ten counts were recorded for this clone. The chain carries TRBV4-1 and TRBJ1-1; D remains unclear. This CDR3 is built from 12 residues. V gave up 4 bases and J gave up 7 bases, with 10 bases separating them. The germline CDR1 and CDR2 sequences are MGHRA and YSYEKL. In nucleotides, the CDR3 is TGCGCCAGCAGCCCGACGGGATTTGAAGCTTTCTTT. This codes for CASSPTGFEAFF.

The table lists this clone with many counts. This rearrangement joins TRBV6-1 to TRBJ2-2; D ambiguous. Looked up from germline, CDR1 is MNHNS and CDR2 is SASEGT. Trimming cost V 2 bases and J 4 bases, with 14 bases left between them. The CDR3 contains 16 residues. The CDR3 nucleotides are TGTGCCAGCAGTGAAAGTGTACTCTTGTTCACCGGGGAGCTGTTTTTT. Amino acids: CASSESVLLFTGELFF.

This clone has at least ten counts. Written as DNA, the CDR3 is TGTGCCAGCAGTCTCTTAGATAGCGGGAAGGGCTACGAGCAGTACTTC. Its protein product is CASSLLDSGKGYEQYF. V and J are TRBV27 and TRBJ2-7; 8 bases are shared with TRBD2. The CDR3 consists of 16 residues. The J segment lost 3 bases and the V segment lost 5 bases, leaving 12 bases of the junction unmatched. Germline values: CDR1 MNHEY, CDR2 SMNVEV (reference sequence).

This clone was seen many times. V gene TRBV28 combines with J gene TRBJ2-5, with TRBD2 matching 7 bases. The germline CDR1 and CDR2 sequences are MDHEN and SYDVKM. V lost 2 bases, J lost 1 base, and 7 bases stayed unmatched. The CDR3 has 16 residues. In nucleotides, the CDR3 is TGTGCCAGCAGTTTAGGGATAGCGGGCGTCCAAGAGACCCAGTACTTC. As protein: CASSLGIAGVQETQYF.

This clone has at least ten counts. The chain links TRBV10-3 to TRBJ2-3, with TRBD1 matching 9 bases. The CDR3 has 14 amino acids. Germline V lookup: CDR1 ENHRY, CDR2 SYGVKD. V trimming: 10 bases; J trimming: 5 bases; junction bases outside the gene matches: 10. The CDR3 DNA reads TGTGCCACCAATCCGGGACAGGGCGGAGATACGCAGTATTTT. It encodes CATNPGQGGDTQYF.

This clone was recorded many times. The genes are TRBV5-4 and TRBJ2-5; D is unresolved. CDR3 length equals 12 residues. Deletions cut 2 bases from V and 12 bases from J, with 14 bases between. In germline, CDR1 is SGHNT, CDR2 YYREEE (reference sequence). CDR3 sequence reads: CASSLNGPPEYF. CDR3 DNA sequence: TGTGCCAGCAGCTTAAACGGTCCACCGGAGTACTTC.

This clone was counted at least ten times. The chain links TRBV27 to TRBJ2-5; the D is unclear. V shed 6 bases and J shed 2 bases, with 10 bases lying between them. Germline CDR1 and CDR2: MNHEY and SMNVEV (reference sequence). This CDR3 is built from 13 residues. In DNA, the CDR3 is TGTGCCAGCAGCCCGGTCGGGCAAGAGACCCAGTACTTC. It yields the protein CASSPVGQETQYF.

The table lists this clone with many counts. The chain has TRBV28 and TRBJ1-5, with D unclear. Trimming left V 5 bases short and J 6 bases short, with 20 bases between. The CDR3 spans 16 residues. Germline assignment: CDR1 MDHEN and CDR2 SYDVKM. The CDR3 here is CASSPILPLSGQPQHF. In DNA, the CDR3 is TGTGCCAGCAGTCCCATATTGCCCTTATCGGGTCAGCCCCAGCATTTT.

This clone was observed a handful of times. The gene calls are TRBV23-1 and TRBJ2-7; 11 nucleotides line up with TRBD2. TRBV23-1 is sorted into the ORF group, with uncertain function. CDR3 length: 21 residues. Trimming at V came to 7 bases and at J to 3 bases, leaving 26 bases not matched to a gene. In DNA, the CDR3 is TGCGCCAGCACCTTGGGGCCTTGGGACAGATTTAGACTAGCGGGATTCTACGAGCAGTACTTC. Translated, it gives CASTLGPWDRFRLAGFYEQYF.

This sequence joins TRBV28 and TRBJ2-3, with 11 bases identical to TRBD2. This CDR3 contains 18 residues. Trimming cost V 8 bases and J 1 base; bases outside gene matches: 14. CDR1 is MDHEN, CDR2 SYDVKM, per germline. CDR3 bases: TGTGCCAGCCCACCCCTAGCGGGAGGCGTAGGAGGCACAGATACGCAGTATTTT. Protein product: CASPPLAGGVGGTDTQYF. Full variable domain (outside the CDR3, taken from reference TRBV28 and TRBJ2-3): DVKVTQSSRYLVKRTGEKVFLECVQDMDHENMFWYRQDPGLGLRLIYFSYDVKMKEKGDIPEGYSVSREKKERFSLILESASTNQTSMYLCASPPLAGGVGGTDTQYFGPGTRLTVL.

This clone was seen a few times. The chain has TRBV28 and TRBJ2-5; possible D gene TRBD2, 7 bases. Germline lookup yields CDR1 MDHEN and CDR2 SYDVKM. CDR3 length: 16 residues. Trimming cost V 4 bases and J 2 bases, with 17 bases left between them. The CDR3: CASSSLSGGAQETQYF. The CDR3 nucleotides are TGTGCCAGCAGTTCCCTCAGTGGGGGGGCGCAAGAGACCCAGTACTTC.

The table lists this clone with many counts. This rearrangement joins TRBV7-9 to TRBJ1-1, with a tentative D call TRBD1 (6 bases). The CDR3 is 13 amino acids. Germline V gene sequence: CDR1 SEHNR, CDR2 FQNEAQ (reference sequence). The V end lost 5 bases, the J end lost 4 bases, and 11 bases lay between the germline ends. CDR3 in amino acids: CASSRDRPTEAFF. CDR3 nucleotides: TGTGCCAGCAGCCGTGACAGGCCCACTGAAGCTTTCTTT.

This clone came up many times. The V call is TRBV2, the J call TRBJ1-6, with D uncertain. The CDR3 extends over 16 amino acids. The germline V gene has CDR1 SNHLY and CDR2 FYNNEI. The V end was cut by 3 bases, the J end by 0 bases, with 9 bases between. DNA for the CDR3: TGTGCCAGCAGTGAGGGCCAGAGCTCCTATAATTCACCCCTCCACTTT. Amino acid sequence: CASSEGQSSYNSPLHF. The variable domain in full, completed from reference TRBV2 and TRBJ1-6, reads EPEVTQTPSHQVTQMGQEVILRCVPISNHLYFYWYRQILGQKVEFLVSFYNNEISEKSEIFDDQFSVERPDGSNFTLKIRSTKLEDSAMYFCASSEGQSSYNSPLHFGNGTRLTVT.

In its sample, this clone was seen many times. V gene TRBV10-1 combines with J gene TRBJ2-1, with TRBD1 as a possible D gene (5 bases). V was pared by 4 bases and J by 8 bases, with 15 bases between. Looked up from germline, CDR1 is WNHNN and CDR2 is SYGVQD (reference sequence). This CDR3 spans 14 amino acids. The CDR3 DNA follows: TGCGCCAGCAGTGCGAACGCAGGGTTGGATGAGCAGTTCTTC. Translating it yields CASSANAGLDEQFF.

The table lists this clone with many counts. This chain joins TRBV19 and TRBJ2-1; no firm D call. V was shortened by 4 bases and J by 4 bases, with 11 bases between the two germline ends. This CDR3 has 14 residues. CDR1 and CDR2 (germline): LNHDA, SQIVND (reference sequence). DNA for the CDR3: TGTGCCAGTAGTACCCAGGCCCGGTACAATGAGCAGTTCTTC. This encodes CASSTQARYNEQFF.

In this sample, this clone turned up many times. The chain links TRBV5-6 to TRBJ2-7; 10 nucleotides agree with TRBD1. V shed 3 bases, J shed 2 bases, and the junction held 5 bases outside the gene matches. This CDR3 is built from 15 residues. Germline V gene sequence: CDR1 SGHDT, CDR2 YYEEEE. CDR3 protein: CASSSTGTGAYEQYF. Here the CDR3 DNA reads TGTGCCAGCAGCTCCACCGGGACAGGGGCCTACGAGCAGTACTTC.

This clone was detected ten times or more. The chain links TRBV9 to TRBJ2-5; D perhaps matches TRBD1 (6 bases). Trimming cost V 6 bases and J 1 base, with 13 bases left between them. CDR3 size: 14 residues. Germline CDR1 reads SGDLS; CDR2 reads YYNGEE. CDR3 amino acids: CASNPQGSQETQYF. The CDR3 DNA reads as TGTGCCAGCAACCCCCAGGGGAGCCAAGAGACCCAGTACTTC.

This clone was seen ten or more times. The CDR3 nucleotides are TGCGCCAGCAGCTTGGGGGACAGCAATGAGCAGTTCTTC. Protein: CASSLGDSNEQFF. This chain connects TRBV5-1 to TRBJ2-1; TRBD1 agrees at 7 bases. CDR3 length equals 13 residues. The germline gives CDR1 SGHRS, CDR2 YFSETQ. V lost 0 bases and J lost 6; bases outside the gene matches: 0.